Included here is one T cell receptor beta chain sequence, with context. Its antigen is unknown. The sample originates from a study of post-analysis software for immune sequencing data. Study-wide findings and caveats: Patients carried roughly 5 TRBV segments more frequently than controls did, and TRBV5-6, TRBV5-1 and TRBV20-1 were among them. Controls showed significantly higher normalized Chao1 diversity than did multiple sclerosis patients. By F measure, samples from a shared preparation batch strongly co-clustered.

The germline V gene has CDR1 WSHSY and CDR2 SAAADI. This CDR3 region has 12 residues. V was clipped by 7 bases and J by 1 base, with 8 bases between them. Incorporated into the TCR beta cDNA libraries were unique molecular identifiers, which served to reduce PCR and sequencing biases. About 500,000 cDNA molecules were obtained per 1 to 10 million input T cells. TCRdb redid the calling of the PCR reads with MiXCR, one entry per CDR3 protein. The table shows over 150,000 distinct CDR3 sequences, with approximately 30% occurring only once. Sequenced: blood. The gene calls are TRBV10-2 and TRBJ2-7; no clear D gene. This TCR came from a girl aged 10 to 17 with multiple sclerosis. CDR3 bases: TGCGCCAGCATGCAGGCATCCTACGAGCAGTACTTC. It codes for CASMQASYEQYF.